The rows below give T cell receptor beta chains drawn from one sample of a study of graft-versus-host responses after intestinal transplantation. These receptors have no identified antigens. The data were produced by immunoSEQ multiplex PCR, yet TCRdb's version contains in-frame clones alone and is incomplete. Here the sample spans 90,000 to 150,000 clones, 85% to 95% being singletons. The material was unstimulated CD8+ T cells sorted from spleen or lymph node cells, obtained before intestinal transplant. The receptors derive from a human donor who received an intestinal transplant. CDR3s include the opening cysteine and the closing phenylalanine or tryptophan. The D gene is left open where the match is weak. Size is stated for part of the rows, as once, few or many counts, or as a class when the clone is expanded.

TRBV30	-	TRBJ1-1	-	CAWSPGGVEAFF	TGTGCCTGGAGCCCTGGGGGCGTTGAAGCTTTCTTT
TRBV30	TRBD1	TRBJ1-4	-	CARQGRGPEKLFF	TGTGCCCGACAGGGACGAGGGCCCGAAAAACTGTTTTTT
TRBV4-3	TRBD1	TRBJ1-5	-	CASSLRTGLDQPQHF	TGCGCCAGCAGCCTCAGGACAGGGTTGGATCAGCCCCAGCATTTT
TRBV7-8	-	TRBJ2-1	-	CASSQGPRSPYNEQFF	TGTGCCAGCAGCCAAGGTCCCCGATCCCCATACAATGAGCAGTTCTTC
TRBV15	-	TRBJ2-1	-	CATSRAVTGSSYNEQFF	TGTGCCACCAGCAGAGCTGTAACAGGGAGCTCCTACAATGAGCAGTTCTTC
TRBV9	-	TRBJ2-2	-	CASSGANTGELFF	TGTGCCAGCAGTGGTGCGAACACCGGGGAGCTGTTTTTT
TRBV2	-	TRBJ2-3	-	CASSENYLPQYF	TGTGCCAGCAGTGAAAACTACCTCCCGCAGTATTTT
TRBV7-8	-	TRBJ2-7	-	CASSHKPLDKSYEQYF	TGTGCCAGCAGCCATAAACCTCTTGACAAGTCCTACGAGCAGTACTTC
TRBV9	TRBD1	TRBJ2-7	-	CASSAGTGWYEQYF	TGTGCCAGCAGCGCCGGGACAGGGTGGTACGAGCAGTACTTC
TRBV6-5	-	TRBJ2-7	-	CASSYSGRASEQYF	TGTGCCAGCAGTTACTCGGGAAGGGCGAGCGAGCAGTACTTC
TRBV7-9	TRBD1	TRBJ1-1	-	CASSQGGQEAFF	TGTGCCAGCAGCCAAGGGGGACAGGAAGCTTTCTTT
TRBV13	TRBD2	TRBJ2-1	-	CASSSYPGTSGRSNEQFF	TGTGCCAGCAGCTCCTATCCCGGGACTAGCGGGAGGAGTAATGAGCAGTTCTTC
TRBV19	-	TRBJ2-2	-	CASSGNTGELFF	TGTGCCAGTAGTGGGAACACCGGGGAGCTGTTTTTT
TRBV4-1	TRBD1	TRBJ1-2	-	CASSLGQGGDNYGYTF	TGCGCCAGCAGCCTCGGACAGGGCGGAGATAACTATGGCTACACCTTC
TRBV28	-	TRBJ1-1	-	CASILGGSSMNTEAFF	TGTGCCAGCATCCTAGGGGGGAGCTCCATGAACACTGAAGCTTTCTTT
TRBV13	-	TRBJ2-2	-	CASSYLKGANTGELFF	TGTGCCAGCAGCTATCTAAAGGGGGCGAACACCGGGGAGCTGTTTTTT
TRBV7-8	-	TRBJ2-1	once	CASSPLGTLEFNEQFF	TGTGCCAGCAGCCCCCTAGGGACCTTAGAATTCAATGAGCAGTTCTTC
TRBV28	-	TRBJ1-3	-	CASSLMRGTGNTIYF	TGTGCCAGCAGTTTAATGAGGGGAACTGGAAACACCATATATTTT
TRBV6-9	-	TRBJ2-5	-	CASSYERGEETQYF	TGTGCCAGCAGTTACGAAAGGGGTGAAGAGACCCAGTACTTC
TRBV7-3	-	TRBJ2-7	-	CASSLADGYEQYF	TGTGCCAGCAGCTTAGCAGACGGCTACGAGCAGTACTTC
TRBV7-9	-	TRBJ2-7	-	CASSLARDDFGQYF	TGTGCCAGCAGCTTAGCTAGAGATGACTTCGGGCAGTACTTC
TRBV5-5	-	TRBJ1-1	-	CASSLLLSEAFF	TGTGCCAGCAGCTTGTTGCTCTCTGAAGCTTTCTTT
TRBV28	-	TRBJ2-7	-	CASSLPGAEDEQYF	TGTGCCAGCAGTTTACCTGGGGCTGAAGACGAGCAGTACTTC
TRBV7-7	TRBD2	TRBJ2-1	once	CASSLGTSGSGYEQFF	TGTGCTAGCAGCTTGGGGACTAGCGGGAGTGGCTATGAGCAGTTCTTC
TRBV6-1	-	TRBJ2-7	-	CASSQDSSYEQYF	TGTGCCAGCAGTCAGGACAGTTCCTACGAGCAGTACTTC
TRBV7-2	TRBD2	TRBJ2-7	-	CASSLGTAGVEQYF	TGTGCCAGCAGCTTAGGGACAGCGGGAGTTGAGCAGTACTTC
TRBV9	TRBD1	TRBJ2-1	-	CASSGRTGENYNEQFF	TGTGCCAGCAGCGGACGGACAGGGGAAAATTACAATGAGCAGTTCTTC
TRBV9	-	TRBJ2-3	-	CASSLRGGAFTDTQYF	TGTGCCAGCAGCCTTCGGGGCGGGGCCTTCACAGATACGCAGTATTTT
TRBV4-2	-	TRBJ1-2	once	CASSQSGGGERYGYTF	TGTGCCAGCAGCCAATCTGGGGGAGGGGAGCGTTATGGCTACACCTTC
TRBV7-3	-	TRBJ2-3	once	CASGQGADTQYF	TGTGCCAGCGGCCAAGGGGCAGATACGCAGTATTTT
TRBV18	TRBD2	TRBJ2-7	-	CASSPDEILAGEPGQYF	TGTGCCAGCTCACCCGATGAAATTTTAGCGGGAGAGCCCGGGCAGTACTTC
TRBV2	-	TRBJ2-7	-	CASSEIWTAAYEQYF	TGTGCCAGCAGTGAAATTTGGACAGCCGCCTACGAGCAGTACTTC
TRBV1	-	TRBJ2-2	-	CTSSQDRSGLAGNTGTGELFF	TGCACCAGCAGCCAAGATCGTTCGGGACTAGCGGGAAACACGGGCACCGGGGAGCTGTTTTTT
TRBV28	TRBD2	TRBJ2-1	-	CASSLMTSGREQFF	TGTGCCAGCAGTTTAATGACTAGCGGGAGGGAGCAGTTCTTC
TRBV27	-	TRBJ2-6	-	CASTLAGSGANVLTF	TGTGCCAGCACCCTAGCAGGCTCTGGGGCCAACGTCCTGACTTTC
TRBV5-6	TRBD1	TRBJ2-4	-	CASSFYGTGVENIQYF	TGTGCCAGCAGCTTCTACGGGACAGGGGTTGAAAACATTCAGTACTTC
TRBV6-5	-	TRBJ1-5	-	CASSSDWNQPQHF	TGTGCCAGCAGCTCCGATTGGAATCAGCCCCAGCATTTT
TRBV7-6	-	TRBJ2-1	-	CASSLKLGPTGEQFF	TGTGCCAGCAGCTTAAAATTGGGGCCTACCGGGGAGCAGTTCTTC
TRBV15	-	TRBJ2-5	-	CATRIVRNGGHKETQYF	TGTGCCACCAGGATAGTCAGAAATGGGGGCCACAAAGAGACCCAGTACTTC
TRBV5-4	TRBD1	TRBJ2-7	once	CASSLGDREYEQYF	TGTGCCAGCAGCTTGGGGGACAGAGAGTACGAGCAGTACTTC
TRBV7-6	-	TRBJ2-7	-	CASSLAGGYYEQYF	TGTGCCAGCAGCTTAGCGGGAGGATACTACGAGCAGTACTTC
TRBV6-5	-	TRBJ2-7	-	CASSPGQTYEQYF	TGTGCCAGCAGTCCCGGACAGACCTACGAGCAGTACTTC
TRBV27	TRBD1	TRBJ1-5	-	CASSFRQGVLDNQPQHF	TGTGCCAGCAGTTTCCGACAGGGCGTCTTAGACAATCAGCCCCAGCATTTT
TRBV9	TRBD1	TRBJ2-7	few	CASSVRDRDYEQYF	TGTGCCAGCAGCGTCCGGGACAGGGACTACGAGCAGTACTTC
TRBV28	TRBD1	TRBJ2-7	once	CASSAPGQGAYEQYF	TGTGCCAGCAGTGCCCCGGGACAGGGGGCCTACGAGCAGTACTTC
TRBV5-1	-	TRBJ1-6	-	CASSLGWSSYNSPLHF	TGCGCCAGCAGCTTGGGGTGGAGCTCCTATAATTCACCCCTCCACTTT
TRBV7-6	TRBD1	TRBJ2-5	-	CASSYGTGRVETQYF	TGTGCCAGCAGCTACGGGACAGGGAGGGTAGAGACCCAGTACTTC
TRBV5-4	-	TRBJ2-7	-	CASSFGGSPEQYF	TGTGCCAGCAGCTTTGGAGGGTCTCCCGAGCAGTACTTC
TRBV29-1	-	TRBJ2-1	-	CSVAESVASNEQFF	TGCAGCGTTGCGGAGTCGGTGGCTTCTAATGAGCAGTTCTTC
TRBV5-1	-	TRBJ2-5	-	CASSLSVLRDGGETQYF	TGCGCCAGCAGCTTGAGCGTGCTGCGGGACGGAGGGGAGACCCAGTACTTC
TRBV11-2	TRBD2	TRBJ2-7	-	CASSFQRGPYEQYF	TGTGCCAGCAGCTTCCAGCGGGGCCCCTACGAGCAGTACTTC
TRBV11-2	TRBD1	TRBJ2-6	-	CASSLVGTGALSGANVLTF	TGTGCCAGCAGCTTAGTTGGGACAGGGGCCCTCTCTGGGGCCAACGTCCTGACTTTC
TRBV5-4	TRBD2	TRBJ2-7	-	CASSLLAGYEQYF	TGTGCCAGCAGCTTGCTAGCGGGCTACGAGCAGTACTTC
TRBV29-1	TRBD1	TRBJ2-7	-	CSVQGTGSLYEQYF	TGCAGCGTCCAAGGGACAGGGAGCCTCTACGAGCAGTACTTC
TRBV7-2	-	TRBJ2-7	-	CASSLGPSSYEQYF	TGTGCCAGCAGTTTGGGACCGAGCTCCTACGAGCAGTACTTC
TRBV6-5	-	TRBJ2-7	-	CASSRGVGSYEQYF	TGTGCCAGCAGTCGAGGGGTAGGGTCCTACGAGCAGTACTTC
TRBV9	TRBD2	TRBJ2-1	-	CASSVAWLAGNEQFF	TGTGCCAGCAGCGTAGCTTGGCTAGCGGGCAATGAGCAGTTCTTC